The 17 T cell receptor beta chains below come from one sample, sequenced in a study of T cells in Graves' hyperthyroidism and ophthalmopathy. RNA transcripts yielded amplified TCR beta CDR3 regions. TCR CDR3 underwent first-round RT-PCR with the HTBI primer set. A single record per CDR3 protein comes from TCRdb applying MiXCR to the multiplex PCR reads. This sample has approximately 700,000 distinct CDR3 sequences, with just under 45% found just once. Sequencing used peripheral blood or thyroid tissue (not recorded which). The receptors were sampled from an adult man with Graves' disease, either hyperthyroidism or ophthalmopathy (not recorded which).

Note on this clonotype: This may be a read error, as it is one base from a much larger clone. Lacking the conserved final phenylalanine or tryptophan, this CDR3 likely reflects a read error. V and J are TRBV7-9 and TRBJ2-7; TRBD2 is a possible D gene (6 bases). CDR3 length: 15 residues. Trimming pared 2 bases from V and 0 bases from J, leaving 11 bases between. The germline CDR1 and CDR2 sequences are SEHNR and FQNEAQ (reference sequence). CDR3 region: CASSLTGGSSYEQYL. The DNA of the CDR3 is TGTGCCAGCAGCTTAACCGGAGGGAGCTCCTACGAGCAGTACCTC.

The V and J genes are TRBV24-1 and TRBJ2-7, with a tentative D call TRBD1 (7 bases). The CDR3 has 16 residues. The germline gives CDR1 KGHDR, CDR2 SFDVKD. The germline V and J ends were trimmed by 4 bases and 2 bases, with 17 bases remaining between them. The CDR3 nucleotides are TGTGCCACCAGTGACGGCGGGACAGAGAAAACCTACGAGCAGTACTTC. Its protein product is CATSDGGTEKTYEQYF.

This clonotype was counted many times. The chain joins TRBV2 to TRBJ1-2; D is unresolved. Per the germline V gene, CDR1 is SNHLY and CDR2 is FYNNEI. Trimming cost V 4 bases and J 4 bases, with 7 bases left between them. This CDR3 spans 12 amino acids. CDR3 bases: TGTGCCAGCAGTGTAAATGTCTATGGCTACACCTTC. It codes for CASSVNVYGYTF.

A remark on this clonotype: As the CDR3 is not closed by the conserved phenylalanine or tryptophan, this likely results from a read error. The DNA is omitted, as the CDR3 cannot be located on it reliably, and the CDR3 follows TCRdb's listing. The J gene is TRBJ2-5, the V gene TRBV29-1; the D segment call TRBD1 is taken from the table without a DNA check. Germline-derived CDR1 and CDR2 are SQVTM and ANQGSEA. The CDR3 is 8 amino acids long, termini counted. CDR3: CSVRTGYT.

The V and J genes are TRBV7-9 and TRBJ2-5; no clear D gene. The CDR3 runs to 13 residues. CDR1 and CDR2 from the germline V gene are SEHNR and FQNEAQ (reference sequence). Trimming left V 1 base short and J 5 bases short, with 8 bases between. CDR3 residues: CASSLDVVETQYF. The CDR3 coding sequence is TGTGCCAGCAGCTTAGATGTCGTGGAGACCCAGTACTTC.

The DNA of the CDR3 is TGTGCCAGCAGGGGCAGCGGGGGTAGCTCCTACGAGCAGTACTTC. This translates into CASRGSGGSSYEQYF. The J gene is TRBJ2-7, the V gene TRBV7-9; 8 nucleotides line up with TRBD2. V lost 6 bases to trimming and J lost 0 bases; unmatched junction nucleotides: 7. Germline V gene sequence: CDR1 SEHNR, CDR2 FQNEAQ (reference sequence). The CDR3 length is 15 residues. Full variable domain (outside the CDR3, taken from reference TRBV7-9 and TRBJ2-7): DTGVSQNPRHKITKRGQNVTFRCDPISEHNRLYWYRQTLGQGPEFLTYFQNEAQLEKSRLLSDRFSAERPKGSFSTLEIQRTEQGDSAMYLCASRGSGGSSYEQYFGPGTRLTVT.

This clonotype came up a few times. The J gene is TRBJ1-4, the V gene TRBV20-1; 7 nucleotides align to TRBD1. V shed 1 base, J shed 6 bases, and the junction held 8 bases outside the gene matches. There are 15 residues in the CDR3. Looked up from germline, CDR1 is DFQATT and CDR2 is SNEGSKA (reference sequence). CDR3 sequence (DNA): TGCAGTGCTAGAGCTGGGACAGCAAAGGATGAAAAACTGTTTTTT. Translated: CSARAGTAKDEKLFF.

DNA of the CDR3: TGTGCCAGCAGTTATTATCCGTCGGGAGAGACCCAGTACTTC. It specifies CASSYYPSGETQYF. The rearrangement links TRBV6-5 to TRBJ2-5; the D is unclear. The germline V gene encodes CDR1 MNHEY and CDR2 SVGAGI. Deletions cut 3 bases from V and 4 bases from J, with 12 bases between. CDR3 length equals 14 residues.

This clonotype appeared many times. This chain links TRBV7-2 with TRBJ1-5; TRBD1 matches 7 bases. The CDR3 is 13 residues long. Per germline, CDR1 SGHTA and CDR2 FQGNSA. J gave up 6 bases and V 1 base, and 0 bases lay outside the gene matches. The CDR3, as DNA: TGTGCCAGCAGCTTAGGGGACAGTCAGCCCCAGCATTTT. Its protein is CASSLGDSQPQHF.

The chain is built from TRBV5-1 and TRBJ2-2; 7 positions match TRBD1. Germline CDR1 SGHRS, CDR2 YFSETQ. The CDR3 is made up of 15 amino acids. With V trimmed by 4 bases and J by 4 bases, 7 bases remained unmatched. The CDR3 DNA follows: TGCGCCAGCAGCCTGACAGGGTTTATCACCGGGGAGCTGTTTTTT. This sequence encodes CASSLTGFITGELFF.

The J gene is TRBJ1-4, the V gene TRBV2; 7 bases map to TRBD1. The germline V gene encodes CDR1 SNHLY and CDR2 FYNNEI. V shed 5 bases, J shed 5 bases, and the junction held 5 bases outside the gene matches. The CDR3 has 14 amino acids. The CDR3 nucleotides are TGTGCCAGCAGTACCGAGACAGGGAATGAAAAACTGTTTTTT. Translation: CASSTETGNEKLFF.

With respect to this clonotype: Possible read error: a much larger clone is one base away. The CDR3 nucleotides read TGTGCCAGCAGCTCTCGAGGGGTGATGAACACTGAAGCTTTCTTT. It codes for CASSSRGVMNTEAFF. This rearrangement joins TRBV7-6 to TRBJ1-1; weak D call: TRBD1 (5 bases). V was pared by 4 bases and J by 0 bases, with 12 bases between. The CDR3 is 15 amino acids. Germline V gives CDR1 SGHVS, CDR2 FNYEAQ.

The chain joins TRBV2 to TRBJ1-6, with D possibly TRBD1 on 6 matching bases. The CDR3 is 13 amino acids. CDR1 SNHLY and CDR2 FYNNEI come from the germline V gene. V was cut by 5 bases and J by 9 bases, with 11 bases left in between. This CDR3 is CASSLGATSPLHF. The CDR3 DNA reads TGTGCCAGCAGTTTGGGGGCCACTTCACCCCTCCACTTT.

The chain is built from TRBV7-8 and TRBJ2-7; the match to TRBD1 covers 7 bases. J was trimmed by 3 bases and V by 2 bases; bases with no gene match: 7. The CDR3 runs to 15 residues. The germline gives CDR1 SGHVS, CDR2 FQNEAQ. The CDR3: CASSLSGDSFYEQYF. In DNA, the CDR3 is TGTGCCAGCAGCTTAAGTGGGGACAGCTTCTACGAGCAGTACTTC.

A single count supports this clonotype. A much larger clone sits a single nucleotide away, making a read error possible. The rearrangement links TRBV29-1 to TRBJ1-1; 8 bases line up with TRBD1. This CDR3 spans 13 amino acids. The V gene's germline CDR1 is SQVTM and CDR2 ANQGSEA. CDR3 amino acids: CGVRTGLGTEAFF. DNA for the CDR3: TGCGGCGTTCGGACAGGGCTGGGCACTGAAGCTTTCTTT.

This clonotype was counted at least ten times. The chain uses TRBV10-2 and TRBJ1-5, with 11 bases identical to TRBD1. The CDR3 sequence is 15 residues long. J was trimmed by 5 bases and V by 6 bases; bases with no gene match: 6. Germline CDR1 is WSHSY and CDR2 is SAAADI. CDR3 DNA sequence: TGCGCCAGCAGGGGTGGGACAGGGGGGTATCAGCCCCAGCATTTT. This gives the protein CASRGGTGGYQPQHF.

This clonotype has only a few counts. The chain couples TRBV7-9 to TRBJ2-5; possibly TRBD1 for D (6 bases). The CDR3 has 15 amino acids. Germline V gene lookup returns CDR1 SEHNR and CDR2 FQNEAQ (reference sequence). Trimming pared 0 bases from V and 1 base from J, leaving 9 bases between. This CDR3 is CASSLAQGLQETQYF. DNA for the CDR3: TGTGCCAGCAGCTTAGCTCAGGGGCTCCAAGAGACCCAGTACTTC.